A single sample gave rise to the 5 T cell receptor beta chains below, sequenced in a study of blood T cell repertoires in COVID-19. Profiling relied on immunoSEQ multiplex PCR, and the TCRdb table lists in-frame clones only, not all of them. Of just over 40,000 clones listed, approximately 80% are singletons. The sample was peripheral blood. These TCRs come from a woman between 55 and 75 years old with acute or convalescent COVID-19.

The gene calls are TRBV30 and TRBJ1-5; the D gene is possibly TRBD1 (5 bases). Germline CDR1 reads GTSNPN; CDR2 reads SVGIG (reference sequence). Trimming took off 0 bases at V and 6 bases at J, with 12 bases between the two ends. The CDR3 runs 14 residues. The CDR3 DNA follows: TGTGCCTGGAGTGTCGGGGGAGGAGGTCAGCCCCAGCATTTT. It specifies CAWSVGGGGQPQHF. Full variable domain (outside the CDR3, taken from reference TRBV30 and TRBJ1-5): SQTIHQWPATLVQPVGSPLSLECTVEGTSNPNLYWYRQAAGRGLQLLFYSVGIGQISSEVPQNLSASRPQDRQFILSSKKLLLSDSGFYLCAWSVGGGGQPQHFGDGTRLSIL.

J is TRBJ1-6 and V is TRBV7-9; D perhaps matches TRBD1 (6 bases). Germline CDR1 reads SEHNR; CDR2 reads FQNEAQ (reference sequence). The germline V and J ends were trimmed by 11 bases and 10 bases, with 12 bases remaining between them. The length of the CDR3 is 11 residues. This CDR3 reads CAPGANSPLHF. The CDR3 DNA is TGTGCCCCAGGGGCTAACTCACCCCTCCACTTT.

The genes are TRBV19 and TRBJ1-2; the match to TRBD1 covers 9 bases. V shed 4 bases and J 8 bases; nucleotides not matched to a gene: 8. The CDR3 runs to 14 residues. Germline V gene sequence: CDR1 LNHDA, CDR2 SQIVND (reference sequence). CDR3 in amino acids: CASSKGQGAIGYTF. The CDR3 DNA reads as TGTGCCAGTAGTAAGGGACAGGGCGCGATCGGCTACACCTTC.

For the CDR3, the DNA is TGCAGCGTCGGCGCCGGGACAGGGGCCGGAAACACCATATATTTT. This codes for CSVGAGTGAGNTIYF. The chain links TRBV29-1 to TRBJ1-3, with TRBD1 matching 10 bases. The length of the CDR3 is 15 residues. Germline-derived CDR1 and CDR2 are SQVTM and ANQGSEA. Losses at the gene ends were 6 bases for V and 4 bases for J; bases not matched to a gene: 9.

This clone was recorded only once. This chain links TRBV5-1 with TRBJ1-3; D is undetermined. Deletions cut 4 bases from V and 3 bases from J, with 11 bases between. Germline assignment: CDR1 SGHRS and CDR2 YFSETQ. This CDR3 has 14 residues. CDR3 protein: CASSPGGLGNTIYF. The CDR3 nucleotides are TGCGCCAGCAGCCCGGGCGGACTTGGAAACACCATATATTTT.